This T cell receptor (beta chain) was documented in a study of control samples from healthy donors and cancer patients. Germline V gives CDR1 SNHLY, CDR2 FYNNEI. This CDR3 spans 18 amino acids. With 0 bases removed from V and 4 bases from J, the gap between germline ends came to 19 bases. TCRdb keeps only in-frame clones here, not all; method: immunoSEQ multiplex PCR. The sample includes about 60,000 clones, 88% of them seen just once. This clone was observed once. V gene TRBV2 combines with J gene TRBJ2-1; D tentatively reads TRBD1 or TRBD2 (6 bases each). The sample taken for sequencing was blood. This TCR came from a man in his forties or fifties in good health. DNA of the CDR3: TGTGCCAGCAGTGAAGCTACCGGGGGCGGTTGGGGATACAATGAGCAGTTCTTC. Translating it yields CASSEATGGGWGYNEQFF.